The clone carrying this TCR beta chain was observed at least ten times. This sample was included in a study of regulatory T cells in long-lasting Graves disease. Described time point: persistent/refractory GD, antithyroid drugs over 5 years with positive TRAb. Extracted PBMC RNA gave rise to the TCR library. According to the study, TCR beta libraries were built with iRepertoire HTBI primers and CDR3-region Arm-PCR. TCRdb fed the multiplex PCR reads into MiXCR, producing one record per CDR3 protein. The sample carries under 350,000 distinct CDR3 sequences, 20% to 25% recorded once. The junction had 11 bases not matched to a gene; V was cut back by 7 bases and J by 5 bases. This CDR3 has 14 amino acids. Germline loops: CDR1 SGDLS, CDR2 YYNGEE.

Sequences were derived from peripheral blood mononuclear cells (PBMCs), sampled when the disease was refractory, from a patient treated with antithyroid drugs. The chain joins TRBV9 to TRBJ2-5, with 7 bases lining up with TRBD2. The TCR originated in a female donor with Graves disease. CDR3 nucleotides: TGTGCCAGCTCACGATCGGGAGCGGGGGAGACCCAGTACTTC. Translated, it gives CASSRSGAGETQYF.